One sample yielded the 20 T cell receptor beta chains listed below, sequenced in a study of CD8 T cells in Susac syndrome (dated by TCRdb to about 2019). The method was the immunoSEQ multiplex PCR assay. RNA was extracted with the RNeasy kit and roughly 0.45 to 1 ug was reverse transcribed using random hexamers. TCRdb reworked the public reads: Q25 trimming with fastp, MiXCR clone assembly, productive beta chains retained. Merged by CDR3 protein, the rows form single entries marked with the most common genes and DNA. The sample table records 150,000 or so distinct CDR3 sequences; around 94% of these occur just once. The top ten hold roughly 0.14% of the sample. The sample was CD4+ T cells from PBMCs. These receptors were taken from a human donor in good health.

This CDR3 reads CAWSTVTEAFF. The DNA for the CDR3 is TGTGCCTGGAGTACAGTCACTGAAGCTTTCTTT. The chain combines TRBV30 with TRBJ1-1; no reliable D call. V dropped 2 bases and J dropped 4 bases, with 5 bases sitting between them. CDR3 length: 11 residues. The germline gives CDR1 GTSNPN, CDR2 SVGIG (reference sequence).

The rearrangement uses TRBV11-1 and TRBJ2-5, with D uncertain. There are 14 residues in the CDR3. Germline lookup yields CDR1 SGHAT and CDR2 FQDESV (reference sequence). Trimming shortened V by 2 bases and J by 2 bases, and 9 bases separated the two germline ends. The CDR3 region is CASSLPRRQETQYF. CDR3 in DNA: TGTGCCAGCAGCTTACCGAGACGGCAAGAGACCCAGTACTTC.

The rearrangement joins TRBV7-2 to TRBJ2-1; D might be TRBD1 (5 bases). The CDR3 length is 14 residues. Trimming took off 0 bases at V and 12 bases at J, with 15 bases between the two ends. Per the germline V gene, CDR1 is SGHTA and CDR2 is FQGNSA. The CDR3 DNA reads TGTGCCAGCAGCTTAGCGGGGCTCCTCCAATCGCAGTTCTTC. Encoded protein: CASSLAGLLQSQFF.

The gene calls are TRBV20-1 and TRBJ1-2, with a possible D match to TRBD1 (6 bases). V shed 0 bases and J shed 9 bases, with 17 bases lying between them. Per germline, CDR1 DFQATT and CDR2 SNEGSKA (reference sequence). The CDR3 length is 14 residues. The CDR3 is CSARDQNRAGRYTF. The CDR3 DNA is TGCAGTGCTAGAGATCAGAACAGGGCGGGGCGCTACACCTTC.

This chain links TRBV9 with TRBJ2-7, with D possibly TRBD1 on 6 matching bases. The CDR3 has 16 residues. Germline CDR1 is SGDLS and CDR2 is YYNGEE. The germline V and J ends were trimmed by 3 bases and 2 bases, with 18 bases remaining between them. CDR3 loop: CASSEEGQIPTYEQYF. CDR3 sequence (DNA): TGTGCCAGCAGCGAAGAAGGACAGATCCCAACCTACGAGCAGTACTTC. Full variable domain (remainder filled in from reference TRBV9 and TRBJ2-7): DSGVTQTPKHLITATGQRVTLRCSPRSGDLSVYWYQQSLDQGLQFLIQYYNGEERAKGNILERFSAQQFPDLHSELNLSSLELGDSALYFCASSEEGQIPTYEQYFGPGTRLTVT.

V gene TRBV5-6 combines with J gene TRBJ1-4; D unclear. Between the trimmed V and J ends, which lost 0 bases and 8 bases, there was a span of 8 bases. This CDR3 is built from 13 residues. CDR1 and CDR2 from the germline V gene are SGHDT and YYEEEE. The CDR3 nucleotides read TGTGCCAGCAGCTTGGGGGCTAGAGAAAAACTGTTTTTT. It is translated as CASSLGAREKLFF.

V and J are TRBV2 and TRBJ2-3; no firm D call. Germline lookup yields CDR1 SNHLY and CDR2 FYNNEI. The V gene lost 6 bases and the J gene lost 0 bases, with 7 bases spanning the gap. The CDR3 totals 13 residues. The CDR3 loop reads CASSEDSTDTQYF. Written as DNA, the CDR3 is TGTGCCAGCAGCGAGGACAGCACAGATACGCAGTATTTT.

The V and J genes are TRBV20-1 and TRBJ2-5; no clear D gene. CDR1 is DFQATT, CDR2 SNEGSKA, per germline (reference sequence). Trimming took off 3 bases at V and 3 bases at J, with 17 bases between the two ends. The CDR3 length is 15 residues. This chain's CDR3 is CSARPMGWQKETQYF. The DNA for the CDR3 is TGCAGTGCTAGGCCGATGGGGTGGCAGAAAGAGACCCAGTACTTC.

This clonotype has just one count. This rearrangement joins TRBV15 to TRBJ1-2, with D possibly being TRBD1 (6 bases). CDR1 and CDR2 (germline): LNHNV, YYDKDF (reference sequence). V was trimmed by 5 bases and J by 8 bases, leaving 12 bases between them. The CDR3 loop spans 12 amino acids. Here the CDR3 DNA reads TGTGCCACCAGCCTGCTGGGGGCCGGCTACACCTTC. As protein: CATSLLGAGYTF.

The chain combines TRBV27 with TRBJ2-5; TRBD1 agrees at 8 bases. The trim removed 5 bases at V and 2 bases at J, leaving 10 bases unmatched. The length of the CDR3 is 16 residues. Germline V gene lookup returns CDR1 MNHEY and CDR2 SMNVEV (reference sequence). The CDR3 reads CASSPTRWDRQETQYF. The CDR3 nucleotides are TGTGCCAGCAGTCCAACCCGATGGGACAGGCAAGAGACCCAGTACTTC.

The V and J genes are TRBV24-1 and TRBJ1-5, with D maybe TRBD1 (6 bases). Germline CDR1 reads KGHDR; CDR2 reads SFDVKD. The CDR3 is made up of 13 amino acids. Trimming left V 9 bases short and J 4 bases short, with 12 bases between. The CDR3 region is CATGLTGNQPQHF. The DNA for the CDR3 is TGTGCCACCGGACTCACAGGGAATCAGCCCCAGCATTTT.

This sequence joins TRBV6-1 and TRBJ2-6; 11 nucleotides agree with TRBD2. The germline V gene has CDR1 MNHNS and CDR2 SASEGT. Trimming cost V 6 bases and J 0 bases; bases outside gene matches: 7. The CDR3 contains 18 residues. CDR3 residues: CASRVLAGGSSGANVLTF. The CDR3 DNA reads TGTGCCAGCAGAGTTTTAGCGGGGGGGAGCTCTGGGGCCAACGTCCTGACTTTC.

This chain links TRBV19 with TRBJ1-5; D remains unclear. The CDR3 length is 11 residues. V dropped 8 bases and J dropped 9 bases, with 11 bases sitting between them. Germline values: CDR1 LNHDA, CDR2 SQIVND (reference sequence). The chain's CDR3 is CASGEEVPQHF. In nucleotides, the CDR3 is TGTGCCAGTGGGGAGGAGGTGCCCCAGCATTTT.

This chain connects TRBV28 to TRBJ2-7, with D possibly being TRBD2 (6 bases). Germline V gene sequence: CDR1 MDHEN, CDR2 SYDVKM. This CDR3 is 16 amino acids long. The germline V and J ends were trimmed by 5 bases and 2 bases, with 19 bases remaining between them. The CDR3, as DNA: TGTGCCAGCAGTCCTCTTGGCGGGGCTTCCACCTACGAGCAGTACTTC. This translates into CASSPLGGASTYEQYF.

As for this clonotype: Its ends do not fully match the called genes, so a read error is possible. J is TRBJ2-1 and V is TRBV7-8, with TRBD1 as a possible D gene (5 bases). The germline V gene encodes CDR1 SGHVS and CDR2 FQNEAQ. The CDR3 sequence is 15 residues long. As DNA, the CDR3 is TGTGTCAGCAGCTTGACAGTGAGCTCCTACAATGAGCAGTTCTTC. It specifies CVSSLTVSSYNEQFF.

This rearrangement joins TRBV29-1 to TRBJ2-7, with 7 bases fitting TRBD1. This CDR3 region has 12 residues. The V segment lost 7 bases and the J segment 3 bases; nucleotides outside the gene matches: 6. From germline, CDR1 is SQVTM and CDR2 ANQGSEA. CDR3 protein: CSAGTELYEQYF. The CDR3, as DNA: TGCAGCGCTGGGACAGAGCTCTACGAGCAGTACTTC.

This chain uses TRBV7-2 with TRBJ2-4; D is uncertain. V was cut by 2 bases and J by 1 base, with 6 bases left in between. The CDR3 is 14 residues long. Germline V gene lookup returns CDR1 SGHTA and CDR2 FQGNSA. CDR3 region: CASSLPRAKNIQYF. CDR3 nucleotide sequence: TGTGCCAGCAGCTTACCCCGGGCCAAAAACATTCAGTACTTC.

This chain links TRBV29-1 with TRBJ1-4; the D is unclear. Trimming took 4 bases from V and 7 from J, leaving 13 bases between them. The germline CDR1 and CDR2 sequences are SQVTM and ANQGSEA. The CDR3 is 13 amino acids. This CDR3 is CSVVKGVGEKLFF. The CDR3 nucleotides read TGCAGCGTTGTTAAGGGAGTAGGTGAAAAACTGTTTTTT.

V usage is TRBV5-1 and J usage is TRBJ1-1; 11 bases line up with TRBD1. CDR3 size: 13 residues. Losses at the gene ends were 4 bases for V and 7 bases for J; bases not matched to a gene: 3. The germline CDR1 and CDR2 sequences are SGHRS and YFSETQ. CDR3 nucleotides: TGCGCCAGCAGCGGACAGGGGGCAGTTGAAGCTTTCTTT. As protein: CASSGQGAVEAFF.

The rearrangement uses TRBV3-1 and TRBJ2-2, with D maybe TRBD2 (6 bases). The CDR3 consists of 14 residues. Germline V gene data show CDR1 as LGHDT and CDR2 as YNNKEL (reference sequence). Trimming took off 3 bases at V and 3 bases at J, with 8 bases between the two ends. DNA for the CDR3: TGTGCCAGCAGCCAGGGGGGTCACACCGGGGAGCTGTTTTTT. Amino acids: CASSQGGHTGELFF.